This T cell receptor (beta chain) was observed in a study of cytomegalovirus exposure and HLA in healthy donors. Findings and limits, study-wide: Later genetic work tied a missense DCLRE1C variant to beta-chain V and J trimming.

PCR primers comprised 60 Vbeta and 13 Jbeta primers. Only in-frame clones appear in the TCRdb table, and some are missing; sequencing was by immunoSEQ multiplex PCR. The sample holds 250,000 or so clones; 80% to 95% are singletons and the top ten take roughly 1.6%. The V end lost 6 bases, the J end lost 0 bases, and 12 bases lay between the germline ends. The CDR3 runs 15 residues. CDR1 and CDR2 (germline): MNHEY, SMNVEV (reference sequence). On this clone: The antigen remains unidentified.

The origin of this receptor is a girl aged 2-10 years in good health and CMV-seronegative. This chain uses TRBV27 with TRBJ1-5, with D perhaps TRBD1 (5 bases). Sequencing was carried out using PBMCs. The CDR3 loop reads CASRVGVNSNQPQHF. For the CDR3, the DNA is TGTGCCAGCAGGGTAGGGGTCAATAGCAATCAGCCCCAGCATTTT.